The rows below give T cell receptor beta chains drawn from one sample of a study of cytomegalovirus exposure and HLA in healthy donors. The protocol was immunoSEQ multiplex PCR, while the TCRdb copy is restricted to in-frame clones and leaves out a portion. The sample has approximately 160,000 clones; roughly nine tenths are singletons. Sequenced: PBMCs. These receptors were taken from a young man in good health and CMV-seropositive. Each CDR3 is given with its conserved first and last residue. The order of the fields is J gene, D gene, V gene, clone size, CDR3 DNA, CDR3 protein. A D gene is named only where the DNA matches it firmly. A row's size may be missing; if present it is once, few, many or a size class.

j_gene: TRBJ2-4
d_gene: .
v_gene: TRBV29-1
abundance: .
CDR3nt: TGCAGCGTTGAAGAAGGGCTGCAGGGGGCCAAAAACATTCAGTACTTC
CDR3aa: CSVEEGLQGAKNIQYF

j_gene: TRBJ2-1
d_gene: TRBD2
v_gene: TRBV2
abundance: .
CDR3nt: TGTGCCAGCAGGGGTTCTAGCGGGAGGGCCGGGCAGTTCTTC
CDR3aa: CASRGSSGRAGQFF

j_gene: TRBJ2-7
d_gene: TRBD1
v_gene: TRBV29-1
abundance: .
CDR3nt: TGCAGCGTGGAACGGGACAGGGAAGAGCAGTACTTC
CDR3aa: CSVERDREEQYF

j_gene: TRBJ1-5
d_gene: .
v_gene: TRBV5-1
abundance: .
CDR3nt: TGCGCCAGCAGCTTGGACAGCCCTAATCAGCCCCAGCATTTT
CDR3aa: CASSLDSPNQPQHF

j_gene: TRBJ2-7
d_gene: TRBD1
v_gene: TRBV27
abundance: once
CDR3nt: TGTGCCACAGCAGTTTGGAGATGGACAGGGGACTCGATTTCCTACGAGCAGTACTTC
CDR3aa: CATAVWRWTGDSISYEQYF

j_gene: TRBJ1-2
d_gene: .
v_gene: TRBV6-1
abundance: once
CDR3nt: TGTGCCAGCAGTGAAATGCGGTCCCTCTATGGCTACACCTTC
CDR3aa: CASSEMRSLYGYTF

j_gene: TRBJ1-2
d_gene: TRBD1
v_gene: TRBV7-8
abundance: once
CDR3nt: TGTGCCAGCAGCCCAACAGACAGGGTCGCGGACTATGGCTACACCTTC
CDR3aa: CASSPTDRVADYGYTF

j_gene: TRBJ1-3
d_gene: .
v_gene: TRBV2
abundance: .
CDR3nt: TGTGCCAGCATTCCGACAGTCGGAAACACCATATATTTT
CDR3aa: CASIPTVGNTIYF

j_gene: TRBJ2-1
d_gene: .
v_gene: TRBV7-3
abundance: .
CDR3nt: TGTGCCAGCAGCTTAAGGGGGGAGGCCGAGCAGTTCTTC
CDR3aa: CASSLRGEAEQFF

j_gene: TRBJ1-2
d_gene: TRBD1
v_gene: TRBV19
abundance: few
CDR3nt: TGTGCCAGTAGTATAGGGGACAGGGGCCCGACCCTGCCTCATGGCTACACCTTC
CDR3aa: CASSIGDRGPTLPHGYTF

j_gene: TRBJ2-7
d_gene: TRBD1
v_gene: TRBV27
abundance: .
CDR3nt: TGTGCCAGCAGTTCCCTACAGGGGTCACTGTACGAGCAGTACTTC
CDR3aa: CASSSLQGSLYEQYF

j_gene: TRBJ2-3
d_gene: TRBD2
v_gene: TRBV19
abundance: .
CDR3nt: TGTGCCAGTAGACTAGCGGGAGCAGATACGCAGTATTTT
CDR3aa: CASRLAGADTQYF

j_gene: TRBJ1-1
d_gene: TRBD1
v_gene: TRBV7-8
abundance: .
CDR3nt: TGTGCCAGCAGCTTAGGGTTGACAGGGTGGTTTGAAGCTTTCTTT
CDR3aa: CASSLGLTGWFEAFF

j_gene: TRBJ2-5
d_gene: .
v_gene: TRBV4-1
abundance: .
CDR3nt: TGCGCCAGCAGCCTGGCGACTCAAGAGACCCAGTACTTC
CDR3aa: CASSLATQETQYF

j_gene: TRBJ1-5
d_gene: .
v_gene: TRBV6-1
abundance: .
CDR3nt: TGTGCCAGCCCCCCCAGGGGTTCTAGCAATCAGCCCCAGCATTTT
CDR3aa: CASPPRGSSNQPQHF

j_gene: TRBJ2-2
d_gene: TRBD2
v_gene: TRBV27
abundance: .
CDR3nt: TGTGCCAGCAGCCCGGCCCGGACTAGCGGGGTCAGGATCGCGAACACCGGGGAGCTGTTTTTT
CDR3aa: CASSPARTSGVRIANTGELFF

j_gene: TRBJ1-1
d_gene: .
v_gene: TRBV5-1
abundance: .
CDR3nt: TGCGCCAGCAGCTGGGACACTTCCACTGAAGCTTTCTTT
CDR3aa: CASSWDTSTEAFF

j_gene: TRBJ2-3
d_gene: .
v_gene: TRBV19
abundance: .
CDR3nt: TGTGCCAGTAGTATTAGAGCAGATACGCAGTATTTT
CDR3aa: CASSIRADTQYF

j_gene: TRBJ2-4
d_gene: TRBD1
v_gene: TRBV27
abundance: .
CDR3nt: TGTGCCAGCAGTTTATCGGGACAGGGGGTGGGGTATATGAACATTCAGTACTTC
CDR3aa: CASSLSGQGVGYMNIQYF

j_gene: TRBJ2-5
d_gene: .
v_gene: TRBV2
abundance: medium-sized
CDR3nt: TGTGCCAGCAGTATCGGGGGACGAGAGACCCAGTACTTC
CDR3aa: CASSIGGRETQYF

j_gene: TRBJ1-1
d_gene: .
v_gene: TRBV18
abundance: once
CDR3nt: TGTGCCAGCTCACCCCCAGGGCTGAACACTGAAGCTTTCTTT
CDR3aa: CASSPPGLNTEAFF

j_gene: TRBJ2-3
d_gene: TRBD2
v_gene: TRBV7-6
abundance: .
CDR3nt: TGTGCCAGCAGCTTATGGACTAGCGGAGATACGCAGTATTTT
CDR3aa: CASSLWTSGDTQYF

j_gene: TRBJ2-5
d_gene: TRBD2
v_gene: TRBV19
abundance: .
CDR3nt: TGTGCCAGTAGTATCGGGACTAGCGGAGGGGAGACCCAGTACTTC
CDR3aa: CASSIGTSGGETQYF

j_gene: TRBJ1-5
d_gene: .
v_gene: TRBV6-1
abundance: .
CDR3nt: TGTGCCAGCAGTGAAGCTCGGCAGGGGAATCAGCCCCAGCATTTT
CDR3aa: CASSEARQGNQPQHF

j_gene: TRBJ2-1
d_gene: TRBD2
v_gene: TRBV28
abundance: once
CDR3nt: TGTGCCAGCAGTGATCTAGCGGGATTAGTATACAATGAGCAGTTCTTC
CDR3aa: CASSDLAGLVYNEQFF

j_gene: TRBJ1-2
d_gene: .
v_gene: TRBV6-5
abundance: .
CDR3nt: TGTGCCAGCAGTTCCAGGGAGGGCTATGGCTACACCTTC
CDR3aa: CASSSREGYGYTF

j_gene: TRBJ2-7
d_gene: .
v_gene: TRBV7-9
abundance: .
CDR3nt: TGTGCCAGCAGCTCGCCTCAGGGGCCTGCTGTAGAGCAGTACTTC
CDR3aa: CASSSPQGPAVEQYF

j_gene: TRBJ2-2
d_gene: .
v_gene: TRBV28
abundance: .
CDR3nt: TGTGCCAGCACGGTGACCGGGGAGCTGTTTTTT
CDR3aa: CASTVTGELFF

j_gene: TRBJ2-4
d_gene: .
v_gene: TRBV28
abundance: .
CDR3nt: TGTGCCAGCAGTCTACAGGTTAACTTGGCCAAAAACATTCAGTACTTC
CDR3aa: CASSLQVNLAKNIQYF

j_gene: TRBJ1-4
d_gene: .
v_gene: TRBV2
abundance: .
CDR3nt: TGTGCCAGCAGCGCCGGGGTCCAAGTGGAAAAACTGTTTTTT
CDR3aa: CASSAGVQVEKLFF

j_gene: TRBJ2-1
d_gene: TRBD2
v_gene: TRBV19
abundance: .
CDR3nt: TGTGCCAGTAGTATTACCGGGGGAGGCGGGAGATCCTACAATGAGCAGTTCTTC
CDR3aa: CASSITGGGGRSYNEQFF

j_gene: TRBJ1-1
d_gene: TRBD1
v_gene: TRBV10-3
abundance: .
CDR3nt: TGTGCCTTCTACAGGGGGCGCAAGGGCACTGAAGCTTTCTTT
CDR3aa: CAFYRGRKGTEAFF

j_gene: TRBJ1-2
d_gene: TRBD1
v_gene: TRBV28
abundance: .
CDR3nt: TGTGCCAGCAGTCCCCGACCGGGACAGAACCTAAACTATGGCTACACCTTC
CDR3aa: CASSPRPGQNLNYGYTF

j_gene: TRBJ1-1
d_gene: .
v_gene: TRBV19
abundance: few
CDR3nt: TGTGCCAGCAAATCAAAATCATTCCCGAGAACTGAAGCTTTCTTT
CDR3aa: CASKSKSFPRTEAFF

j_gene: TRBJ2-1
d_gene: TRBD1
v_gene: TRBV7-9
abundance: .
CDR3nt: TGTGCCAGCAGCTTAGTTCTGACAGGGGTTGACAATGAGCAGTTCTTC
CDR3aa: CASSLVLTGVDNEQFF

j_gene: TRBJ2-2
d_gene: .
v_gene: TRBV11-2
abundance: .
CDR3nt: TGTGCCAGCAGCGGGCTACCCCTATGGAGGAGCAACACCGGGGAGCTGTTTTTT
CDR3aa: CASSGLPLWRSNTGELFF

j_gene: TRBJ2-1
d_gene: TRBD2
v_gene: TRBV7-9
abundance: once
CDR3nt: TGTGCCAGCAGCCCCCGAGCGGGGGGTCACAATGAGCAGTTCTTC
CDR3aa: CASSPRAGGHNEQFF

j_gene: TRBJ2-1
d_gene: .
v_gene: TRBV18
abundance: .
CDR3nt: TGTGCCAGCTCAGGATGGACAGCTCGGATTAATGAGCAGTTCTTC
CDR3aa: CASSGWTARINEQFF

j_gene: TRBJ2-4
d_gene: .
v_gene: TRBV28
abundance: .
CDR3nt: TGTGCCAGCACCAAAGGAGCGATTAGGCGCTTAGCCAAAAACATTCAGTACTTC
CDR3aa: CASTKGAIRRLAKNIQYF

j_gene: TRBJ1-2
d_gene: .
v_gene: TRBV7-9
abundance: .
CDR3nt: TGTGCCAGCAGCCAAACCCCAGGGGACTATGGCTACACCTTC
CDR3aa: CASSQTPGDYGYTF

j_gene: TRBJ2-5
d_gene: .
v_gene: TRBV15
abundance: .
CDR3nt: TGTGCCACCAGGACTGCGGACCAAGAGACCCAGTACTTC
CDR3aa: CATRTADQETQYF

j_gene: TRBJ2-1
d_gene: TRBD1
v_gene: TRBV4-1
abundance: .
CDR3nt: TGCGCCAGCAGCCCCGAGAGCAGGACAGGGTCATCTGAGCAGTTCTTC
CDR3aa: CASSPESRTGSSEQFF

j_gene: TRBJ2-1
d_gene: TRBD2
v_gene: TRBV7-9
abundance: .
CDR3nt: TGTGCCAGCAGCTTAGTTGGCGGGAGGGCCTACAATGAGCAGTTCTTC
CDR3aa: CASSLVGGRAYNEQFF

j_gene: TRBJ1-1
d_gene: .
v_gene: TRBV2
abundance: .
CDR3nt: TGTGCCAGCAGTGAAATCGTGGGGGCTGGAGGGAACACTGAAGCTTTCTTT
CDR3aa: CASSEIVGAGGNTEAFF

j_gene: TRBJ2-1
d_gene: .
v_gene: TRBV19
abundance: few
CDR3nt: TGTGCCAGTAGTATTGGGGCGGATTCCAATGAGCAGTTCTTC
CDR3aa: CASSIGADSNEQFF

j_gene: TRBJ2-2
d_gene: TRBD1
v_gene: TRBV30
abundance: once
CDR3nt: TGTGCCTGGAGCCGGGACAGCGCATCGGGCGGGGAGCTGTTTTTT
CDR3aa: CAWSRDSASGGELFF

j_gene: TRBJ2-2
d_gene: TRBD2
v_gene: TRBV11-2
abundance: .
CDR3nt: TGTGCCAGCAGCCTTACGCAAGGACTAGCGGGATTCGCCGGGGAGCTGTTTTTT
CDR3aa: CASSLTQGLAGFAGELFF

j_gene: TRBJ2-2
d_gene: TRBD2
v_gene: TRBV19
abundance: .
CDR3nt: TGTGCCAGTAGTATGACTAGCGGCTACACCGGGGAGCTGTTTTTT
CDR3aa: CASSMTSGYTGELFF

j_gene: TRBJ2-3
d_gene: TRBD2
v_gene: TRBV11-2
abundance: .
CDR3nt: TGTGCCAGCAGCTTATTTAACGGGGGACTAGCCGCAAGCACAGATACGCAGTATTTT
CDR3aa: CASSLFNGGLAASTDTQYF

j_gene: TRBJ2-3
d_gene: .
v_gene: TRBV9
abundance: .
CDR3nt: TGTGCCAGCAGCGCCCGGGGACTAGGGGGCCCAGATACGCAGTATTTT
CDR3aa: CASSARGLGGPDTQYF

j_gene: TRBJ1-2
d_gene: .
v_gene: TRBV11-3
abundance: .
CDR3nt: TGTGCCAGCAGCTTAGATCTCGGGGGGTATGGCTACACCTTC
CDR3aa: CASSLDLGGYGYTF

j_gene: TRBJ1-4
d_gene: .
v_gene: TRBV4-2
abundance: .
CDR3nt: TGTGCCAGCAGCCAAGAAGAGGCAGGGTATGAAAAACTGTTTTTT
CDR3aa: CASSQEEAGYEKLFF

j_gene: TRBJ2-5
d_gene: .
v_gene: TRBV6-5
abundance: .
CDR3nt: TGTGCCAGCAGCAATCTAAATTCCCAAGAGACCCAGTACTTC
CDR3aa: CASSNLNSQETQYF